This T cell receptor beta chain is drawn from a study of blood T cells in healthy people across ages. This clonotype was counted between two and nine times. Alongside a J-beta primer mix, a sample-barcoded 5' primer served in a second PCR lasting 7 to 11 cycles. TCRdb passed the 5' RACE reads through MiXCR, listing each CDR3 protein once. The data hold hundreds of thousands of distinct CDR3 sequences, with less than 25% observed a single time. The germline gives CDR1 LGHNA, CDR2 YSLEER. The CDR3 length is 15 residues. These data were likewise used in another study, on T cells of mothers and their children. That work contributes: Related and unrelated pairs show TCR recombination output that thymic selection shapes similarly.

J is TRBJ2-1 and V is TRBV4-3; perhaps D is TRBD1 or TRBD2 (6 bases each). The J call may be mistaken, given a closer DNA end match to TRBJ2-7. This receptor was identified in a boy between 5 and 17 years old in good health. The sequencing sample was made of blood. In nucleotides, the CDR3 is TGCGCCAGCAGCCCTGCCCTGAGGGGGGCGGACGAGCAGTACTTC. Translation gives CASSPALRGADEQYF.